These 14 T cell receptor beta chains came from one sample sequenced in a study of human T cells and chemical hapten exposure. One entry per CDR3 protein, called by TCRdb with MiXCR from the RACE reads. This sample carries about 400,000 distinct CDR3 sequences, around 6% of them seen once, and the ten largest clones take 4.5% to 6%. Time point noted: patch test 2, 6 weeks after DPC sensitization. Treatment: therapeutic diphenylcyclopropenone sensitization with weekly scalp DPC. The specimen comprised whole blood, sampled in connection with sensitization to the hapten diphenylcyclopropenone (DPC). These receptors all come from a woman aged 18-29 years with alopecia areata. Some clones in this sample may be carry-over from other donors' samples.

In this sample, this clonotype turned up many times. The J gene is TRBJ1-4, the V gene TRBV6-5; 9 bases agree with TRBD1. Losses at the gene ends were 7 bases for V and 6 bases for J; bases not matched to a gene: 3. Looked up from germline, CDR1 is MNHEY and CDR2 is SVGAGI. The CDR3 runs 13 residues. The CDR3 sequence is CASTRTGDEKLFF. CDR3 sequence (DNA): TGTGCCAGCACCCGGACAGGGGATGAAAAACTGTTTTTT.

This chain connects TRBV18 to TRBJ2-7, with 8 positions matching TRBD1. This CDR3 contains 16 residues. The trim removed 3 bases at V and 9 bases at J, leaving 16 bases unmatched. Germline V gene sequence: CDR1 KGHSH, CDR2 LQKENI. The CDR3 region has the DNA TGTGCCAGCTCACCGGGGTCCGGGACAGGTTTGCCGGGGCAGTACTTC. It yields the protein CASSPGSGTGLPGQYF.

This clonotype was found many times. V usage is TRBV3-1 and J usage is TRBJ1-1, with D unresolved. Trimming took 1 base from V and 5 from J, leaving 11 bases between them. The CDR3 contains 14 residues. Germline loops: CDR1 LGHDT, CDR2 YNNKEL (reference sequence). CDR3: CASSQGPGGTEAFF. CDR3 nucleotide sequence: TGTGCCAGCAGCCAAGGGCCTGGAGGAACTGAAGCTTTCTTT.

This clonotype was observed a few times. The chain combines TRBV5-5 with TRBJ2-4; D is unresolved. With 0 bases removed from V and 3 bases from J, the gap between germline ends came to 13 bases. This CDR3 has 16 residues. The germline V gene has CDR1 SGHKS and CDR2 YYEKEE (reference sequence). CDR3 protein: CASSLVLMHGKNIQYF. The CDR3 DNA sequence: TGTGCCAGCAGCTTGGTACTCATGCATGGCAAAAACATTCAGTACTTC.

This clonotype was recorded at least ten times. CDR3 DNA: TGTGCCAGCAGCCACGAGGGAGCTGGAAACACCATATATTTT. Translated, it gives CASSHEGAGNTIYF. The gene calls are TRBV4-2 and TRBJ1-3; no definite D call. The V end lost 3 bases, the J end lost 2 bases, and 8 bases lay between the germline ends. Germline V gene lookup returns CDR1 LGHNA and CDR2 YNFKEQ. This CDR3 has 14 residues.

This clonotype showed up many times. V is TRBV7-9 and J is TRBJ1-1; D unclear. V lost 1 base, J lost 4 bases, and 10 bases lay in between. This CDR3 is built from 14 residues. From germline, CDR1 is SEHNR and CDR2 FQNEAQ (reference sequence). DNA of the CDR3: TGTGCCAGCAGCTTAGGGGCGGTAGGCACTGAAGCTTTCTTT. Encoded protein: CASSLGAVGTEAFF.

This clonotype has more than one count but fewer than ten. The V and J genes are TRBV20-1 and TRBJ2-1; the D is unclear. Germline CDR1 DFQATT, CDR2 SNEGSKA (reference sequence). Trimming cost V 3 bases and J 8 bases, with 11 bases left between them. The CDR3 extends over 12 amino acids. This CDR3 is CSARLRDHEQFF. The CDR3 DNA is TGCAGTGCTAGGTTGCGTGACCATGAGCAGTTCTTC.

The V and J genes are TRBV14 and TRBJ2-7; maybe TRBD1 (5 bases). This CDR3 region has 15 residues. The germline V gene encodes CDR1 SGHDN and CDR2 FVKESK. V lost 4 bases to trimming and J lost 4 bases, with 17 bases between them. CDR3 loop: CASSRGGRGTYEQYF. CDR3 DNA: TGTGCCAGCAGCCGAGGCGGAAGGGGCACGTACGAGCAGTACTTC.

The chain recombines TRBV6-6 with TRBJ1-4; D is undetermined. V lost 3 bases, J lost 5 bases, and 7 bases lay in between. This CDR3 contains 13 residues. The germline V gene has CDR1 MNHNY and CDR2 SVGAGI (reference sequence). The CDR3 protein is CASSYVRNEKLFF. CDR3 bases: TGTGCCAGCAGTTATGTCCGAAATGAAAAACTGTTTTTT.

In this sample, this clonotype turned up a few times. The chain is built from TRBV29-1 and TRBJ2-7; no clear D gene. Trimming pared 0 bases from V and 4 bases from J, leaving 13 bases between. This CDR3 region has 14 residues. Germline V gene sequence: CDR1 SQVTM, CDR2 ANQGSEA. The CDR3 sequence is CSVEEGPGSYEQYF. CDR3 sequence (DNA): TGCAGCGTTGAAGAAGGACCCGGCTCTTACGAGCAGTACTTC.

This clonotype was seen repeatedly, ten times or more. The chain uses TRBV29-1 and TRBJ1-1; TRBD1 might be the D (6 bases). V dropped 7 bases and J dropped 2 bases, with 20 bases sitting between them. This CDR3 comprises 15 residues. Germline lookup yields CDR1 SQVTM and CDR2 ANQGSEA. This chain's CDR3 is CSAKDGDRRNTEAFF. The CDR3, as DNA: TGCAGCGCCAAAGACGGTGACAGGCGCAACACTGAAGCTTTCTTT.

This clonotype was counted a few times. The J gene is TRBJ2-3, the V gene TRBV7-3; 8 bases agree with TRBD2. The CDR3 contains 16 residues. V was clipped by 4 bases and J by 4 bases; unmatched bases: 10. Germline loops: CDR1 SGHTA, CDR2 FQGTGA. The CDR3 region has the DNA TGTGCCAGCAGCTCAAACCGGGGGGGCCTTTCAGATACGCAGTATTTT. It is translated as CASSSNRGGLSDTQYF. The full variable domain, completed using reference TRBV7-3 and TRBJ2-3, is GAGVSQTPSNKVTEKGKYVELRCDPISGHTALYWYRQSLGQGPEFLIYFQGTGAADDSGLPNDRFFAVRPEGSVSTLKIQRTERGDSAVYLCASSSNRGGLSDTQYFGPGTRLTVL.

As to this clonotype: Relative to the germline gene, one junction end is altered; a read error may explain this. V usage is TRBV10-3 and J usage is TRBJ2-3; D might be TRBD1 or TRBD2, each matching 5 bases. In germline, CDR1 is ENHRY, CDR2 SYGVKD. The CDR3 sequence is 16 residues long. The CDR3 loop reads CAISEGRDEYIDTQYF. CDR3 nucleotide sequence: TGTGCCATCAGTGAGGGCCGGGACGAATATATTGATACACAGTATTTT.

This clonotype appeared a few times. The chain links TRBV5-1 to TRBJ1-4; TRBD1 matches at 7 bases. V gave up 0 bases and J gave up 5 bases; unmatched junction bases: 10. The CDR3 extends over 17 amino acids. Per the germline V gene, CDR1 is SGHRS and CDR2 is YFSETQ. CDR3 in DNA: TGCGCCAGCAGCTTGGCCTATATGACAGGGTCAAATGAAAAACTGTTTTTT. Translation gives CASSLAYMTGSNEKLFF.